The 22 T cell receptor beta chains reported below all come from one sample, sequenced in a study of blood T cell repertoires in COVID-19. Clones were sequenced by immunoSEQ multiplex PCR, and TCRdb holds only the in-frame ones, with some missing. The sample includes 250,000 to 350,000 clones, about 92% seen only once; the top ten take about 18%. Sequenced: PBMCs or T cells enriched from blood (not recorded which). These receptors originate from a young woman who had recovered from COVID-19.

The genes are TRBV11-3 and TRBJ2-2; 7 positions match TRBD1. Germline V gene lookup returns CDR1 SGHNT and CDR2 YENEEA. Losses at the gene ends were 1 base for V and 7 bases for J; bases not matched to a gene: 3. The CDR3 has 14 amino acids. This CDR3 is CASSLVTGNGELFF. The CDR3 DNA reads as TGTGCCAGCAGCTTAGTGACAGGGAACGGGGAGCTGTTTTTT.

The chain recombines TRBV28 with TRBJ1-2, with TRBD1 matching over 8 bases. Germline CDR1 MDHEN, CDR2 SYDVKM. V shed 3 bases, J shed 8 bases, and the junction held 11 bases outside the gene matches. This CDR3 spans 15 amino acids. CDR3 sequence: CASSFTLTGDYGYTF. The CDR3 bases are TGTGCCAGCAGTTTCACCCTGACAGGGGATTACGGCTACACCTTC.

The gene calls are TRBV7-2 and TRBJ2-5; D perhaps matches TRBD1 (6 bases). The germline CDR1 and CDR2 sequences are SGHTA and FQGNSA. The CDR3 runs to 13 residues. Between the trimmed V and J ends, which lost 5 bases and 5 bases, there was a span of 12 bases. CDR3 sequence (DNA): TGTGCCAGCAGCGGACACAGGGTTGAGACCCAGTACTTC. Its protein product is CASSGHRVETQYF.

J is TRBJ2-7 and V is TRBV6-2 or TRBV6-3; a possible D gene is TRBD2 (6 bases). Germline loops: CDR1 MNHEY, CDR2 SVGEGT. This CDR3 comprises 15 residues. Trimming left V 2 bases short and J 0 bases short, with 11 bases between. CDR3 coding DNA: TGTGCCAGCAGTTACGCGGCGGGGAGCTCCTACGAGCAGTACTTC. This translates into CASSYAAGSSYEQYF.

V and J are TRBV28 and TRBJ1-1; D call uncertain. CDR3 length: 10 amino acids. Germline assignment: CDR1 MDHEN and CDR2 SYDVKM. The V and J ends lost 7 bases and 10 bases respectively, with 10 bases between them. CDR3: CASMGLRAFF. DNA for the CDR3: TGTGCCAGCATGGGCCTACGAGCTTTCTTT.

V is TRBV28 and J is TRBJ1-1; 7 nucleotides agree with TRBD1. This CDR3 has 15 amino acids. The germline CDR1 and CDR2 sequences are MDHEN and SYDVKM. Trimming removed 5 bases from V and 1 base from J; junction bases left unmatched: 7. CDR3 region: CASSLPGTANTEAFF. The CDR3 nucleotides read TGTGCCAGCAGTCTCCCCGGGACAGCGAACACTGAAGCTTTCTTT.

This sequence joins TRBV5-6 and TRBJ2-1, with 9 bases matching TRBD2. V trimming: 4 bases; J trimming: 0 bases; junction bases outside the gene matches: 8. CDR3 size: 17 residues. Germline V CDR1 and CDR2: SGHDT, YYEEEE. The CDR3 loop reads CASSLFSGGSSYNEQFF. The CDR3 coding sequence is TGTGCCAGCAGCCTTTTTAGCGGGGGAAGCTCCTACAATGAGCAGTTCTTC.

The chain employs TRBV7-9 and TRBJ2-7, with D perhaps TRBD2 (6 bases). The V gene lost 7 bases and the J gene lost 1 base, with 17 bases spanning the gap. This CDR3 is 15 amino acids long. Per germline, CDR1 SEHNR and CDR2 FQNEAQ (reference sequence). CDR3 sequence reads: CASTEGGGKSYEQYF. For the CDR3, the DNA is TGTGCCAGCACCGAGGGCGGAGGGAAGTCCTACGAGCAGTACTTC.

The V call is TRBV5-8, the J call TRBJ1-5, with 7 bases that match TRBD1. CDR1 and CDR2 (germline): SGHTS, YDEGEE. Trimming took 0 bases from V and 4 from J; bases not matched to a gene: 7. The CDR3 runs 16 residues. Written as DNA, the CDR3 is TGTGCCAGCAGCTTGGTCCTGGGGACAGCTAATCAGCCCCAGCATTTT. It translates to CASSLVLGTANQPQHF.

The chain links TRBV9 to TRBJ1-1; 7 bases match TRBD1. Germline V gene data show CDR1 as SGDLS and CDR2 as YYNGEE. V trimming: 4 bases; J trimming: 1 base; junction bases outside the gene matches: 7. The CDR3 sequence is 15 residues long. The CDR3: CASSSENRGNTEAFF. CDR3 sequence (DNA): TGTGCCAGCAGCTCCGAAAACAGGGGGAACACTGAAGCTTTCTTT. The full variable domain, rest sourced from reference TRBV9 and TRBJ1-1, is DSGVTQTPKHLITATGQRVTLRCSPRSGDLSVYWYQQSLDQGLQFLIQYYNGEERAKGNILERFSAQQFPDLHSELNLSSLELGDSALYFCASSSENRGNTEAFFGQGTRLTVV.

The chain uses TRBV3-1 (or the pseudogene TRBV3-2) and TRBJ1-4, with D perhaps matching TRBD1 (6 bases). This CDR3 is 14 amino acids long. V dropped 6 bases and J dropped 7 bases, with 15 bases sitting between them. CDR1 is LGHDT and CDR2 is YNNKEL in the germline V gene (reference sequence). CDR3 loop: CASRGQGKGEKLFF. Here the CDR3 DNA reads TGTGCCAGCAGGGGGCAGGGGAAGGGTGAAAAACTGTTTTTT.

J is TRBJ1-2 and V is TRBV9; D is undetermined. The CDR3 extends over 14 amino acids. Germline CDR1 SGDLS, CDR2 YYNGEE. V lost 4 bases and J lost 3, with 13 bases in between. In nucleotides, the CDR3 is TGTGCCAGCAGCCCCAGCAGGCAGGACTATGGCTACACCTTC. This sequence encodes CASSPSRQDYGYTF.

This clone was seen only a few times. The chain recombines TRBV7-3 with TRBJ2-7; perhaps TRBD2 as D (5 bases). Between the trimmed V and J ends, which lost 5 bases and 7 bases, there was a span of 21 bases. Per germline, CDR1 SGHTA and CDR2 FQGTGA. CDR3 length: 15 amino acids. CDR3 coding DNA: TGTGCCAGCAGCCTTAAGGGCCTCCGGGGTTGGGAGCAGTACTTC. Protein: CASSLKGLRGWEQYF.

The gene calls are TRBV29-1 and TRBJ1-4, with TRBD1 identical over 9 bases. Losses at the gene ends were 3 bases for V and 8 bases for J; bases not matched to a gene: 7. This CDR3 spans 14 amino acids. Looked up from germline, CDR1 is SQVTM and CDR2 is ANQGSEA. The CDR3, as DNA: TGCAGCGTTGAGTCCGGGACAGGGTCGGAAAAACTGTTTTTT. The encoded protein is CSVESGTGSEKLFF.

The V call is TRBV25-1, the J call TRBJ2-1, with TRBD1 as a possible D gene (6 bases). V lost 9 bases and J 7 bases, leaving 13 bases between the germline ends. CDR3 length: 12 amino acids. The germline V gene encodes CDR1 MGHDK and CDR2 SYGVNS. The CDR3 DNA sequence: TGTGCCAGGGGGACGAGGGGGAATGAGCAGTTCTTC. It is translated as CARGTRGNEQFF.

This sequence joins TRBV28 and TRBJ2-7; 8 positions agree with TRBD2. The germline CDR1 and CDR2 sequences are MDHEN and SYDVKM. This CDR3 region has 14 residues. V was pared by 3 bases and J by 2 bases, with 3 bases of the junction left unmatched. CDR3 in amino acids: CASSFTGGAYEQYF. CDR3 coding DNA: TGTGCCAGCAGTTTTACGGGAGGGGCCTACGAGCAGTACTTC.

The V and J genes are TRBV12-3 or TRBV12-4 and TRBJ1-2; 8 bases fit TRBD1. V shed 6 bases, J shed 8 bases, and the junction held 8 bases outside the gene matches. The CDR3 consists of 13 residues. This chain's CDR3 is CASSFGQGGGYTF. The CDR3 coding sequence is TGTGCCAGCAGCTTCGGACAGGGCGGGGGCTACACCTTC.

V is TRBV29-1 and J is TRBJ1-1; weak D call: TRBD1 (5 bases). The CDR3 contains 13 residues. V was clipped by 7 bases and J by 2 bases, with 14 bases between them. Germline CDR1 SQVTM, CDR2 ANQGSEA. CDR3 sequence: CSAQEQENTEAFF. DNA for the CDR3: TGCAGCGCCCAGGAACAGGAAAACACTGAAGCTTTCTTT.

V is TRBV11-1 and J is TRBJ2-1, with TRBD1 matching 8 bases. The V gene's germline CDR1 is SGHAT and CDR2 FQDESV (reference sequence). The CDR3 runs to 14 residues. With 5 bases clipped from V and 7 bases from J, the junction kept 7 bases outside the gene matches. CDR3 sequence: CASSLGTGRNEQFF. Here the CDR3 DNA reads TGTGCCAGCAGCCTCGGGACAGGTAGAAATGAGCAGTTCTTC. Looking up the rest from reference TRBV11-1 and TRBJ2-1 gives the full variable domain: EAEVAQSPRYKITEKSQAVAFWCDPISGHATLYWYRQILGQGPELLVQFQDESVVDDSQLPKDRFSAERLKGVDSTLKIQPAELGDSAMYLCASSLGTGRNEQFFGPGTRLTVL.

This chain joins TRBV28 and TRBJ1-1; no clear D gene. The CDR3 sequence is 13 residues long. Germline-derived CDR1 and CDR2 are MDHEN and SYDVKM. The V end was cut by 1 base, the J end by 1 base, with 4 bases between. In DNA, the CDR3 is TGTGCCAGCAGTTTATCAGAGAACACTGAAGCTTTCTTT. It translates to CASSLSENTEAFF.

The chain links TRBV7-2 to TRBJ2-5; D perhaps matches TRBD1 (6 bases). Germline V gives CDR1 SGHTA, CDR2 FQGNSA. This CDR3 region has 17 residues. The ends were cut back, 4 bases at V and 7 bases at J, with 25 bases in the middle. The CDR3 region is CASSSDGTIFGGATQYF. DNA of the CDR3: TGTGCCAGCAGCTCAGACGGGACAATTTTTGGGGGAGCGACCCAGTACTTC.

The chain couples TRBV27 to TRBJ2-1, with D maybe TRBD2 (6 bases). CDR3 length: 13 residues. V lost 4 bases, J lost 10 bases, and 14 bases lay in between. The germline CDR1 and CDR2 sequences are MNHEY and SMNVEV (reference sequence). CDR3 residues: CASSSRTRGEQFF. The CDR3 DNA reads TGTGCCAGCAGTTCCCGGACCCGGGGGGAGCAGTTCTTC.